The 24 T cell receptor beta chains reported below all come from one sample, sequenced in a study of shared clonotypes between healthy human individuals. Libraries were prepared by immunoSEQ multiplex PCR; TCRdb keeps only in-frame clonotypes and omits some of them. The sample consists of over 850,000 clones, roughly 74% of them appearing once. Sequenced material: memory CD4+ T cells from PBMCs. Subset: CD45RA-negative fraction. The receptors come from a man younger than 35 in good health. Some clones in this sample may be carry-over from other donors' samples.

The V and J genes are TRBV5-1 and TRBJ1-6; D is undetermined. The CDR3 spans 12 residues. V was trimmed by 3 bases and J by 7 bases, leaving 5 bases between them. Germline CDR1 reads SGHRS; CDR2 reads YFSETQ. CDR3 DNA sequence: TGCGCCAGCAGCTACGGGAATTCACCCCTCCACTTT. Its protein is CASSYGNSPLHF.

The genes are TRBV6-4 and TRBJ1-1; no firm D call. The CDR3 spans 13 residues. CDR1 MRHNA and CDR2 SNTAGT come from the germline V gene. The V gene lost 4 bases and the J gene lost 1 base, with 7 bases spanning the gap. DNA for the CDR3: TGTGCCAGCAGTGTCAGGACGAACACTGAAGCTTTCTTT. This translates into CASSVRTNTEAFF.

CDR3 sequence: CASSVAPSGYNEQFF. The CDR3 nucleotides read TGTGCCAGCAGCGTAGCGCCTAGCGGCTACAATGAGCAGTTCTTC. V is TRBV9 and J is TRBJ2-1, with TRBD2 matching over 7 bases. CDR1 and CDR2 from the germline V gene are SGDLS and YYNGEE. Unmatched junction bases numbered 3, after V lost 0 bases and J lost 3 bases. The CDR3 totals 15 residues.

CDR3 nucleotide sequence: TGTGCCAGCAGCTTGCGGGGAAAGGGTGGGGAGACCCAGTACTTC. This gives the protein CASSLRGKGGETQYF. J is TRBJ2-5 and V is TRBV5-6; a weak D match, TRBD2 (5 bases). Germline V gives CDR1 SGHDT, CDR2 YYEEEE. This CDR3 spans 15 amino acids. The V end was cut by 1 base, the J end by 5 bases, with 15 bases between.

This clone was seen once. The chain carries TRBV27 and TRBJ2-5; TRBD1 is a possible D gene (5 bases). CDR1 and CDR2 (germline): MNHEY, SMNVEV (reference sequence). This CDR3 region has 14 residues. With 0 bases removed from V and 5 bases from J, the gap between germline ends came to 10 bases. The CDR3: CASSLSAGMETQYF. The CDR3 DNA follows: TGTGCCAGCAGTTTATCGGCAGGGATGGAGACCCAGTACTTC.

CDR3 region: CASSFKGLGNSPLHF. CDR3 bases: TGTGCCAGCAGCTTCAAGGGGCTAGGTAATTCACCCCTCCACTTT. The chain has TRBV7-2 and TRBJ1-6, with a tentative D call TRBD1 (5 bases). The ends were cut back, 3 bases at V and 6 bases at J, with 12 bases in the middle. There are 15 residues in the CDR3. The germline CDR1 and CDR2 sequences are SGHTA and FQGNSA.

The chain carries TRBV7-2 and TRBJ2-7; 13 bases fit TRBD2. This CDR3 contains 15 residues. Unmatched junction bases numbered 6, after V lost 3 bases and J lost 7 bases. Germline-derived CDR1 and CDR2 are SGHTA and FQGNSA. CDR3 bases: TGTGCCAGCAGCTTGGGACTAGCGGGGTTGGGGGAGCAGTACTTC. This gives the protein CASSLGLAGLGEQYF. The entire variable domain, with the rest obtained from reference TRBV7-2 and TRBJ2-7, is as follows: GAGVSQSPSNKVTEKGKDVELRCDPISGHTALYWYRQSLGQGLEFLIYFQGNSAPDKSGLPSDRFSAERTGGSVSTLTIQRTQQEDSAVYLCASSLGLAGLGEQYFGPGTRLTVT.

This clone was counted only a few times. V and J are TRBV7-9 and TRBJ1-2, with 7 positions matching TRBD1. The CDR3 totals 11 residues. Germline assignment: CDR1 SEHNR and CDR2 FQNEAQ (reference sequence). The J segment lost 7 bases and the V segment lost 5 bases, leaving 1 base of the junction unmatched. CDR3 in amino acids: CASSRQGGYTF. DNA for the CDR3: TGTGCCAGCAGCCGACAGGGTGGCTACACCTTC.

This clone appeared once. The genes are TRBV5-1 and TRBJ1-1; D is possibly TRBD1 (6 bases). The CDR3 is 16 amino acids. Trimming stripped 4 bases from V and 1 base from J, with 17 bases between. Germline loops: CDR1 SGHRS, CDR2 YFSETQ. DNA for the CDR3: TGCGCCAGCAGCCCACTGGGGGCAGGGTCGAACACTGAAGCTTTCTTT. It specifies CASSPLGAGSNTEAFF.

This clone has a single count. The chain carries TRBV28 and TRBJ2-3; 7 bases map to TRBD1. Germline assignment: CDR1 MDHEN and CDR2 SYDVKM. This CDR3 region has 13 residues. V dropped 6 bases and J dropped 3; count of bases not matched to a gene: 3. CDR3 loop: CASSPQGTDTQYF. The DNA for the CDR3 is TGTGCCAGCAGCCCACAGGGGACAGATACGCAGTATTTT.

The chain is built from TRBV30 and TRBJ1-1; D uncertain. The CDR3 runs to 13 residues. The germline V gene encodes CDR1 GTSNPN and CDR2 SVGIG (reference sequence). Trimming stripped 1 base from V and 3 bases from J, with 9 bases between. The CDR3 region is CAWSGGLDTEAFF. The CDR3 coding sequence is TGTGCCTGGAGTGGAGGGTTGGACACTGAAGCTTTCTTT.

The V call is TRBV5-6, the J call TRBJ2-2; D is unclear. The germline V gene has CDR1 SGHDT and CDR2 YYEEEE. With 1 base removed from V and 3 bases from J, the gap between germline ends came to 7 bases. The CDR3 runs to 14 residues. This CDR3 is CASSLRRDTGELFF. The CDR3 nucleotides read TGTGCCAGCAGCTTGAGAAGGGACACCGGGGAGCTGTTTTTT. The variable domain in full, completed from reference TRBV5-6 and TRBJ2-2, reads DAGVTQSPTHLIKTRGQQVTLRCSPKSGHDTVSWYQQALGQGPQFIFQYYEEEERQRGNFPDRFSGHQFPNYSSELNVNALLLGDSALYLCASSLRRDTGELFFGEGSRLTVL.

The chain recombines TRBV2 with TRBJ2-1, with D unresolved. CDR3 size: 10 residues. Trimming shortened V by 7 bases and J by 9 bases, and 7 bases separated the two germline ends. Germline CDR1 and CDR2: SNHLY and FYNNEI. CDR3 sequence (DNA): TGTGCCAGCATGGCTGCTGAGCAGTTCTTC. Encoded protein: CASMAAEQFF.

This clone appeared a few times. The chain recombines TRBV9 with TRBJ1-3, with 11 bases matching TRBD1. CDR1 and CDR2 from the germline V gene are SGDLS and YYNGEE. The CDR3 covers 17 residues. With V trimmed by 4 bases and J by 7 bases, 13 bases remained unmatched. CDR3 amino acids: CASSSGQGALLFNTIYF. For the CDR3, the DNA is TGTGCCAGCAGCTCCGGACAGGGGGCTCTCCTCTTTAACACCATATATTTT.

The rearrangement uses TRBV28 and TRBJ1-3; D remains ambiguous. The CDR3 extends over 16 amino acids. The ends were cut back, 3 bases at V and 0 bases at J, with 12 bases in the middle. The V gene's germline CDR1 is MDHEN and CDR2 SYDVKM. CDR3 in amino acids: CASSFPATSSGNTIYF. The CDR3 DNA sequence: TGTGCCAGCAGTTTCCCGGCCACGAGCTCTGGAAACACCATATATTTT.

The chain uses TRBV6-1 and TRBJ2-7; TRBD1 aligns across 9 bases. The CDR3 loop spans 12 amino acids. Germline V gene data show CDR1 as MNHNS and CDR2 as SASEGT. Trimming removed 8 bases from V and 3 bases from J; junction bases left unmatched: 2. CDR3: CASRDRDYEQYF. The CDR3 nucleotides are TGTGCCAGCCGGGACAGGGACTACGAGCAGTACTTC.

The rearrangement joins TRBV29-1 to TRBJ1-5, with 7 bases aligning to TRBD1. Trimming cost V 6 bases and J 5 bases; bases outside gene matches: 7. CDR1 is SQVTM, CDR2 ANQGSEA, per germline. The CDR3 runs 13 residues. The CDR3 nucleotides are TGCAGCGTAGCGACAGGGCCCCATCAGCCCCAGCATTTT. It codes for CSVATGPHQPQHF.

The chain employs TRBV7-8 and TRBJ2-5; 9 bases align to TRBD2. The CDR3 is 15 residues long. Germline CDR1 SGHVS, CDR2 FQNEAQ. J was trimmed by 5 bases and V by 4 bases; bases with no gene match: 8. Here the CDR3 reads CASSSTGLAGETQYF. The CDR3 bases are TGTGCCAGCAGCTCTACGGGACTAGCAGGCGAGACCCAGTACTTC.

V and J are TRBV27 and TRBJ2-3; D unresolved. The CDR3 covers 12 residues. Germline loops: CDR1 MNHEY, CDR2 SMNVEV (reference sequence). V was clipped by 3 bases and J by 6 bases, with 7 bases between them. The CDR3: CASSFGGDTQYF. The CDR3 bases are TGTGCCAGCAGTTTCGGTGGTGATACGCAGTATTTT.

Concerning this clone itself: A clone one base away is much larger, so this may be a read error. Other DNA sequences in this sample translate to the same CDR3. V is TRBV6-5 and J is TRBJ2-5; 8 nucleotides match TRBD1. This CDR3 is 15 amino acids long. Germline V gene sequence: CDR1 MNHEY, CDR2 SVGAGI. The CDR3: CASSYRTGGQETQYF. CDR3 nucleotide sequence: TGTGCCAGTAGTTACCGAACAGGGGGACAAGAGACCCAGTACTTC.

This clone was seen more than once but under ten times. This chain uses TRBV7-8 with TRBJ2-7; D is perhaps TRBD2 (6 bases). V lost 4 bases to trimming and J lost 0 bases, with 13 bases between them. The CDR3 sequence is 15 residues long. CDR1 and CDR2 from the germline V gene are SGHVS and FQNEAQ. CDR3 loop: CASSSGTGRSYEQYF. CDR3 bases: TGTGCCAGCAGCTCCGGGACTGGCCGCTCCTACGAGCAGTACTTC.

This chain links TRBV19 with TRBJ1-2; unclear D gene. Trimming left V 4 bases short and J 3 bases short, with 9 bases between. The CDR3 length is 13 residues. The germline CDR1 and CDR2 sequences are LNHDA and SQIVND (reference sequence). CDR3 sequence reads: CASSRGFDYGYTF. The CDR3 bases are TGTGCCAGTAGTAGGGGTTTTGACTATGGCTACACCTTC.

V usage is TRBV11-2 and J usage is TRBJ1-2, with TRBD1 matching over 8 bases. CDR1 and CDR2 from the germline V gene are SGHAT and FQNNGV. Trimming took 5 bases from V and 4 from J; bases not matched to a gene: 12. This CDR3 region has 16 residues. CDR3 sequence: CASSTPRGDRSYGYTF. The CDR3 bases are TGTGCCAGCAGCACCCCAAGGGGGGACAGGAGCTATGGCTACACCTTC.

This clone was observed a single time. Other DNA sequences within the sample encode an identical CDR3. The chain joins TRBV11-2 to TRBJ2-2; D may match TRBD1 or TRBD2 (5 bases each). Trimming cost V 5 bases and J 0 bases, with 10 bases left between them. The CDR3 sequence is 15 residues long. In germline, CDR1 is SGHAT, CDR2 FQNNGV. CDR3 in DNA: TGTGCCAGCAGCCGGGGACGTACGAACACCGGGGAGCTGTTTTTT. Translated, it gives CASSRGRTNTGELFF.